The sequence of this TCR beta chain was determined in a study of T cell responses to AZD1222 COVID-19 vaccine. Study-level information: The analysis combined second doses at about 4 or about 12 weeks. Study-level findings and limits: Sampled repertoires all dated from after the peak T cell response.

Details on this clone: Its antigen is undetermined.

Profiled with immunoSEQ multiplex PCR; TCRdb holds only in-frame clones, not every one. The sample contains 150,000 to 190,000 clones, 90% of which appear only once. The CDR3 loop spans 13 amino acids. The V and J genes are TRBV21-1 and TRBJ2-5; the D call TRBD1 from the table was never checked on the DNA. TRBV21-1 is annotated as a pseudogene. Here the sequenced sample was peripheral blood, taken on day 0 of AZD1222 vaccination. This sequence was found in an adult in good health. CDR3 DNA: TGTGCCAGGGACAGGTTTCTACAGGGGACCCAGTACTTC. It codes for CARDRFLQGTQYF.